These 11 T cell receptor beta chains share one sample of origin, sequenced in a study of blood T cell repertoires in COVID-19. Method: immunoSEQ multiplex PCR; TCRdb's copy keeps in-frame clones and lacks some. The sample consists of about 320,000 clones, 65% to 90% of them appearing once. Sequenced sample: peripheral blood. Receptors originate from a human donor in a cohort sampled during active COVID-19.

The chain combines TRBV6-1 with TRBJ2-5, with 7 bases fitting TRBD1. This CDR3 has 16 residues. The junction had 6 bases not matched to a gene; V was cut back by 2 bases and J by 0 bases. Germline values: CDR1 MNHNS, CDR2 SASEGT. The CDR3 DNA follows: TGTGCCAGCAGTGAAAAAGGGGGCCAGTACCAAGAGACCCAGTACTTC. Residues: CASSEKGGQYQETQYF.

The chain recombines TRBV6-1 with TRBJ1-1, with D possibly being TRBD1 (5 bases). V lost 0 bases and J lost 0, with 11 bases in between. This CDR3 contains 16 residues. Looked up from germline, CDR1 is MNHNS and CDR2 is SASEGT. The CDR3 nucleotides read TGTGCCAGCAGTGAAGCGTATGGGGGGGTGAACACTGAAGCTTTCTTT. The encoded protein is CASSEAYGGVNTEAFF.

This clone turned up a few times. The chain joins TRBV10-1 to TRBJ2-7; 10 nucleotides agree with TRBD1. The length of the CDR3 is 14 residues. The V and J ends lost 3 bases and 6 bases, in that order; junction bases with no gene match: 5. CDR1 and CDR2 from the germline V gene are WNHNN and SYGVQD (reference sequence). CDR3 DNA sequence: TGCGCCAGCAGTGAATTGGACAGGGGGAGCGAGCAGTACTTC. Encoded protein: CASSELDRGSEQYF.

The chain recombines TRBV6-5 with TRBJ1-4, with 7 bases fitting TRBD1. V dropped 6 bases and J dropped 8; count of bases not matched to a gene: 6. CDR3 length equals 13 residues. From germline, CDR1 is MNHEY and CDR2 SVGAGI. CDR3 DNA: TGTGCCAGCAGCCTAGGGACAGCCGAAAAACTGTTTTTT. Its translation is CASSLGTAEKLFF.

The rearrangement links TRBV10-3 to TRBJ1-4; D call uncertain. This CDR3 is 15 amino acids long. Trimming cost V 1 base and J 5 bases, with 11 bases left between them. CDR1 ENHRY and CDR2 SYGVKD come from the germline V gene. The CDR3: CAISEYQAKNEKLFF. CDR3 DNA sequence: TGTGCCATCAGTGAGTACCAGGCGAAGAATGAAAAACTGTTTTTT.

The chain couples TRBV7-2 to TRBJ1-1; D may be TRBD1 (5 bases). The ends were cut back, 5 bases at V and 1 base at J, with 20 bases in the middle. CDR1 SGHTA and CDR2 FQGNSA come from the germline V gene. The CDR3 consists of 17 residues. The CDR3 spells CASSPRRGRPGNTEAFF. CDR3 coding DNA: TGTGCCAGCAGCCCTAGGAGGGGTCGGCCGGGGAACACTGAAGCTTTCTTT.

V gene TRBV5-1 combines with J gene TRBJ2-2; weak D call: TRBD1 (6 bases). Germline CDR1 reads SGHRS; CDR2 reads YFSETQ. CDR3 size: 15 residues. The V end lost 4 bases, the J end lost 5 bases, and 15 bases lay between the germline ends. The CDR3 DNA follows: TGCGCCAGCAGCCCTAACAGGGCTTGGACCGGGGAGCTGTTTTTT. Translating it yields CASSPNRAWTGELFF.

The J gene is TRBJ1-1, the V gene TRBV5-5; the match to TRBD1 covers 8 bases. The J segment lost 1 base and the V segment lost 4 bases, leaving 9 bases of the junction unmatched. The CDR3 length is 16 residues. Germline CDR1 reads SGHKS; CDR2 reads YYEKEE (reference sequence). The CDR3 DNA is TGTGCCAGCAGCCCGGAAAGACAGGGGCCGAACACTGAAGCTTTCTTT. Its translation is CASSPERQGPNTEAFF.

This chain connects TRBV6-1 to TRBJ2-2, with a weak D call TRBD1 (5 bases). The CDR3 consists of 17 residues. The ends were cut back, 1 base at V and 0 bases at J, with 12 bases in the middle. Germline CDR1 MNHNS, CDR2 SASEGT. The CDR3: CASSEGWGSTNTGELFF. The CDR3 DNA reads TGTGCCAGCAGTGAAGGGTGGGGCAGTACGAACACCGGGGAGCTGTTTTTT.

J is TRBJ2-3 and V is TRBV19, with D uncertain. The germline CDR1 and CDR2 sequences are LNHDA and SQIVND (reference sequence). V was clipped by 8 bases and J by 2 bases, with 8 bases between them. The CDR3 totals 12 residues. The CDR3 loop reads CASGGNTDTQYF. CDR3 DNA: TGTGCCAGTGGCGGAAACACAGATACGCAGTATTTT.

The V gene is TRBV2, the J gene TRBJ2-2; a weak D match, TRBD2 (6 bases). The V gene's germline CDR1 is SNHLY and CDR2 FYNNEI. V gave up 7 bases and J gave up 1 base, with 7 bases separating them. The length of the CDR3 is 13 residues. The CDR3 DNA reads as TGTGCCAGCATGGAGGGGAACACCGGGGAGCTGTTTTTT. Translating gives CASMEGNTGELFF.